The sequence of this TCR beta chain was determined in a study of blood T cell repertoires in COVID-19. Germline V lookup: CDR1 LGHNA, CDR2 YNFKEQ. V gave up 4 bases and J gave up 2 bases; unmatched junction bases: 12. The CDR3 length is 18 residues. Profiled with immunoSEQ multiplex PCR; TCRdb holds only in-frame clones, not every one. This sample yields hundreds of thousands of clones, of which 89% are seen a single time; around 3% belongs to the top ten. The TCR originated in a woman younger than 45 with COVID-19, enrolled during active disease. The source material was peripheral blood. This rearrangement joins TRBV4-2 to TRBJ2-2, with 8 bases aligning to TRBD2. The CDR3 is CASSRDMGTRLNTGELFF. In DNA, the CDR3 is TGTGCCAGCAGCCGAGACATGGGGACTAGGCTAAACACCGGGGAGCTGTTTTTT.